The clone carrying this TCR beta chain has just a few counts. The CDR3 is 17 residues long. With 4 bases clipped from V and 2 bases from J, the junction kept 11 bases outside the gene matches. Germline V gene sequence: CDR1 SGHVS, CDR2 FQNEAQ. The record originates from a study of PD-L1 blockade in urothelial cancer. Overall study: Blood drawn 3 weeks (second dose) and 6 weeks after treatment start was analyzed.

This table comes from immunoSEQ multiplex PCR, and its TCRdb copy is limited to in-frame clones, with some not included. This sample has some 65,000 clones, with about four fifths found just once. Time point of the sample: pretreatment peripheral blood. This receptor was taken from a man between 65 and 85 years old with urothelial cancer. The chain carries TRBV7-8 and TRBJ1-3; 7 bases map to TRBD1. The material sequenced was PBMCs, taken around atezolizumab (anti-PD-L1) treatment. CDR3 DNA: TGTGCCAGCAGCTCCTGGGGCAGGGGGTTTACTGGAAACACCATATATTTT. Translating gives CASSSWGRGFTGNTIYF.